The count of the clone carrying this T cell receptor beta chain is one. What it binds is unknown. This sample was taken from a study of shared clonotypes between healthy human individuals. TCRdb's copy holds only in-frame clones and misses some; the assay was immunoSEQ multiplex PCR. This table has 2 million to 2.5 million clones, 85% to 95% appearing once. V was pared by 4 bases and J by 4 bases, with 12 bases of the junction left unmatched. Per germline, CDR1 MNHNY and CDR2 SVGAGI (reference sequence). There are 16 residues in the CDR3. Overall study findings and caveats: A generally larger estimated richness was seen in naive subsets than in memory subsets. The sampled material consisted only of blood, and tissue repertoires are likely to differ.

This chain connects TRBV6-6 to TRBJ2-7; 8 bases map to TRBD1. The clonotype was recovered from a man between 18 and 29 years old in good health. Some clones in this sample may be carry-over from other donors' samples. The source material was naive CD4+ T cells from PBMCs. As for subset: CD45RA+ positively selected. The CDR3 protein is CASSSVQGESGYEQYF. As DNA, the CDR3 is TGTGCCAGCAGTTCCGTACAGGGGGAAAGTGGGTACGAGCAGTACTTC.